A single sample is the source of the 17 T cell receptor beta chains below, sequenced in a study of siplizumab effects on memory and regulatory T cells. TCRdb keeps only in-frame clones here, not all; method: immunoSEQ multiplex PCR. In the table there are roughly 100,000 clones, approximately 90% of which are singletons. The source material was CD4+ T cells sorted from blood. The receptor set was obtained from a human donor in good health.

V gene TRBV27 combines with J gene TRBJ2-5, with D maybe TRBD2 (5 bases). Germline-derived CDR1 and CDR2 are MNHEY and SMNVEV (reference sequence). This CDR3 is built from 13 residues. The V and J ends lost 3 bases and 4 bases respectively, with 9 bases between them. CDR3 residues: CASSFMAGETQYF. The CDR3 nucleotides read TGTGCCAGCAGTTTCATGGCGGGAGAGACCCAGTACTTC.

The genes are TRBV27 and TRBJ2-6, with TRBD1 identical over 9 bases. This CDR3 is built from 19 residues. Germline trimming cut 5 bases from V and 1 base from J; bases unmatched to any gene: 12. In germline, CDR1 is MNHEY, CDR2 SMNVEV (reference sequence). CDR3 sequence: CASSRDREPTFSGANVLTF. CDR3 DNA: TGTGCCAGCAGTAGGGACAGGGAACCTACTTTTTCTGGGGCCAACGTCCTGACTTTC.

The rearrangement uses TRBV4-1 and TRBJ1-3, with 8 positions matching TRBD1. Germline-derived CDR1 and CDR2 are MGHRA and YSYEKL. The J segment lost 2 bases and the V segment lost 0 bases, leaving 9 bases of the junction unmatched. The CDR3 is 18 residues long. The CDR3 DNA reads TGCGCCAGCAGCCAAGAGGGGACAGGAAGAGGCCCTGGAAACACCATATATTTT. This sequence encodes CASSQEGTGRGPGNTIYF.

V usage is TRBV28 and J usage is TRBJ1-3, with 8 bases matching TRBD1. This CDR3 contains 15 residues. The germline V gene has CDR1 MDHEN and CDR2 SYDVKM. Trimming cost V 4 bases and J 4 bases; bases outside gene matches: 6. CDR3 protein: CASSSGTGGGNTIYF. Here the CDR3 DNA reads TGTGCCAGCAGTTCCGGGACAGGCGGAGGAAACACCATATATTTT.

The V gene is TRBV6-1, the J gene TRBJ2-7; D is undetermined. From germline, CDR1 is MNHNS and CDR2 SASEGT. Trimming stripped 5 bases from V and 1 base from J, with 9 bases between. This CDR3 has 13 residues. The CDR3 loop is CASSLGKSYEQYF. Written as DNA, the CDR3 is TGTGCCAGCAGTTTGGGCAAATCCTACGAGCAGTACTTC.

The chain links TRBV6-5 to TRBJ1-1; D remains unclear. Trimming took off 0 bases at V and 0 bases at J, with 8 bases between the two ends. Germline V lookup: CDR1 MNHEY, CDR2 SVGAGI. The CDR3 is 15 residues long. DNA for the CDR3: TGTGCCAGCAGTTACTCGAGCAGCATGAACACTGAAGCTTTCTTT. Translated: CASSYSSSMNTEAFF.

In DNA form, the CDR3 reads TGTGCCAGCAGTGATAACAGGGAGAGGGCCTTATATTTT. It codes for CASSDNRERALYF. This chain uses TRBV7-9 with TRBJ1-3; a weak D match, TRBD1 (6 bases). CDR3 length equals 13 residues. Germline V gene lookup returns CDR1 SEHNR and CDR2 FQNEAQ (reference sequence). V gave up 6 bases and J gave up 14 bases, with 20 bases separating them.

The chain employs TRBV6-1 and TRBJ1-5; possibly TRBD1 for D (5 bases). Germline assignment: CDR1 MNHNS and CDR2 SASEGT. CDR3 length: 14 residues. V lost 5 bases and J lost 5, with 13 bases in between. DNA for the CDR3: TGTGCCAGCAGTATCCGACAGTTAGATCAGCCCCAGCATTTT. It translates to CASSIRQLDQPQHF.

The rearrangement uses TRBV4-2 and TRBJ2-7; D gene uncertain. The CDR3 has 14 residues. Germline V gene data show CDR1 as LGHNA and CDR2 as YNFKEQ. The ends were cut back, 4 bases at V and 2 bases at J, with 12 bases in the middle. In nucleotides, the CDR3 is TGTGCCAGCAGCCCTGGACGGCGCACCTACGAGCAGTACTTC. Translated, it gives CASSPGRRTYEQYF.

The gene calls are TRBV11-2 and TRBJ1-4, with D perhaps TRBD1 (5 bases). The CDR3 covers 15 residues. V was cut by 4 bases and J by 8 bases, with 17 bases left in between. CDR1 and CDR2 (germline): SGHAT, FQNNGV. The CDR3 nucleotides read TGTGCCAGCAGCTGGTGGGACGGCATGGGGGAAAAACTGTTTTTT. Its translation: CASSWWDGMGEKLFF.

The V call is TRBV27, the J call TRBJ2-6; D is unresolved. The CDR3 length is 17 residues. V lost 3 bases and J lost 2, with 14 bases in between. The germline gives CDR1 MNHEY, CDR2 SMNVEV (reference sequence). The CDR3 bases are TGTGCCAGCAGTTTTTTCCCCGGTAGGGCTGGGGCCAACGTCCTGACTTTC. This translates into CASSFFPGRAGANVLTF.

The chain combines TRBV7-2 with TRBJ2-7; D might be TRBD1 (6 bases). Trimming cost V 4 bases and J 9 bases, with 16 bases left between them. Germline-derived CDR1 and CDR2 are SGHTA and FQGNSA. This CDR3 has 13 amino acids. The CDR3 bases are TGTGCCAGCAGCTGGGCCGCGCAACAGGGGCAGTACTTC. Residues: CASSWAAQQGQYF.

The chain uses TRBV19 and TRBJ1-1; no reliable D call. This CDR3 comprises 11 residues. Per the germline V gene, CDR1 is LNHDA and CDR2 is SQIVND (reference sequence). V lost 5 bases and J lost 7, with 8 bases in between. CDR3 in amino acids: CASSGRIEAFF. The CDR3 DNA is TGTGCCAGTAGTGGACGTATTGAAGCTTTCTTT.

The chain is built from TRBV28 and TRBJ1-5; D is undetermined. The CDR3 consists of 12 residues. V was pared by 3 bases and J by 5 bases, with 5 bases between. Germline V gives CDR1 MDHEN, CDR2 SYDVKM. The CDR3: CASSLSHQPQHF. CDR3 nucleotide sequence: TGTGCCAGCAGTTTGTCTCATCAGCCCCAGCATTTT.

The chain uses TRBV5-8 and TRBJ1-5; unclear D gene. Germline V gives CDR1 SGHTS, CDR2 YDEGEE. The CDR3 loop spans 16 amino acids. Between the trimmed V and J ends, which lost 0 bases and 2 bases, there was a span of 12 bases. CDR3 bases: TGTGCCAGCAGCTTGGCCGGTCAGGCGGGCAATCAGCCCCAGCATTTT. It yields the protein CASSLAGQAGNQPQHF.

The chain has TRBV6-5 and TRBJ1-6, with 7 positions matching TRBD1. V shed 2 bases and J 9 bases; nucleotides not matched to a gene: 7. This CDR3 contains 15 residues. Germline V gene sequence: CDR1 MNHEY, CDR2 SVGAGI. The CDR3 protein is CASSYQDRVFSPLHF. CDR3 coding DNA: TGTGCCAGCAGTTACCAAGACAGGGTTTTTTCACCCCTCCACTTT.

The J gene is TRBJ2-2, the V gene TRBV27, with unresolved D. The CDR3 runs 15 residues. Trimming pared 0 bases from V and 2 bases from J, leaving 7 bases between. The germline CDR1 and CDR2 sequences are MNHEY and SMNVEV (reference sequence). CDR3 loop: CASSLSVRNTGELFF. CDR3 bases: TGTGCCAGCAGTTTATCGGTCCGCAACACCGGGGAGCTGTTTTTT.